The TCR beta chain described here comes from a study of blood T cell repertoires in COVID-19 (dated by TCRdb to 2018 to 2020). Regarding the complete study: Samples covering the acute and convalescent phases of COVID-19 were provided by collaborators in the United States, Italy and Spain. A freely available public database, intended as a resource for researchers studying the immune response to SARS-CoV-2, is where the repertoires were released. Nearly every sample came with metadata listing a de-identified subject ID, COVID-19 status, age in years and sex. Where HLA class I and class II types were available, the types were taken from metadata supplied by the sample provider, not from assay-based typing. Deeply sampled blood TCRbeta repertoires from subjects exposed to, actively infected with, or recovered from COVID-19 were included in the dataset. Samples came from the ongoing ImmuneRACE study (first 160 participants) plus 1,254 subjects from 6 global collaborators. The material from the prospective study consisted of cDNA or gDNA derived from T cells, B-cell-depleted T cells, or PBMCs.

The CDR3 starts with the cysteine, ends with the phenylalanine, and has 13 residues. Only the CDR3 part of the read is kept: 39 bases, read in frame from the first base. V gives up 4 bases and J gives up 8 bases, and the segment between their germline ends measures 14 bases. The germline V gene specifies SGHTA as CDR1 and FQGNSA as CDR2. The full study reports these points: Clinical and demographic metadata were provided uncurated, with the amount varying by source and participant.

TCRbeta CDR3 regions were amplified from genomic DNA using the immunoSEQ Assay, a bias-controlled multiplex PCR. The authors' pipeline ran thus. Within the assay, amplification of reference gene primers was used to estimate how many nucleated cells each sample contained. To quantify the absolute abundance of each unique TCRbeta CDR3 rearrangement, sequence reads were collapsed and filtered. Productive Simpson clonality was computed per sample as the square root of Simpson's diversity index over productive rearrangements. Here the immuneACCESS table is served through TCRdb, limited to in-frame sequences with V and J called. Missing clones are a known gap in these copies; in checked studies unresolved V genes cover under half, and the rest lacks a known reason. V and J calls and clone size come straight from that table; D and trimming were deduced from the DNA. A total of roughly 360,000 clones appear in this sample, around 84% of them only once. The ten largest clones represent more than 0.95% of the sample.

Details on this clone: What this receptor recognizes is not known. Per-base quality was not reported, and no clone a single base away is much larger than it.

Each collaborating institution followed its own protocols to collect whole blood in K2EDTA tubes. For TCRbeta analysis, collaborator samples were shipped as frozen whole blood, as isolated PBMCs, or as DNA extracted from either sample type. This sequence was found in a human donor with acute or convalescent COVID-19. The donor label of this sample is uncertain. The sample comprised peripheral blood. This chain joins TRBV7-2 to TRBJ1-2, and perhaps TRBD1 as D gene, on 6 matching bases. The DNA reads as follows: TGTGCCAGCAGCTATCGACAGGAACGGGGCTACACCTTC. This encodes CASSYRQERGYTF.